This T cell receptor (beta chain) was sequenced in a study of hypomethylating agent response in myelodysplastic syndrome. CDR3 length: 17 amino acids. CDR1 and CDR2 (germline): SGDLS, YYNGEE. Trimming at V came to 0 bases and at J to 8 bases, leaving 12 bases not matched to a gene. The protocol was immunoSEQ multiplex PCR, while the TCRdb copy is restricted to in-frame clones and leaves out a portion. Here the sample spans fewer than 7,500 clones, roughly 85% being singletons. The sample was bone marrow, taken before or after starting hypomethylating agent treatment for myelodysplastic syndrome (not recorded which). The receptor was isolated from a human donor with myelodysplastic syndrome. This chain uses TRBV9 with TRBJ1-4, with 8 bases aligning to TRBD1. The CDR3: CASSVEGGQAPREKLFF. The CDR3 DNA sequence: TGTGCCAGCAGCGTAGAAGGGGGACAGGCGCCCCGGGAAAAACTGTTTTTT.